This entry lists 3 T cell receptor beta chains sequenced from one sample in a study of PD-1 blockade in classical Hodgkin lymphoma. Using immunoSEQ multiplex PCR, the repertoire was profiled, and TCRdb retains in-frame clones only, with some absent. Of 30,000 or so clones listed, around nine tenths are singletons. All patients experienced relapse after autologous stem cell transplantation, and brentuximab vedotin exposure was variable. Using magnetic negative selection, the CD4+ T cells were separated out of thawed PBMCs. Here the sequenced sample was CD4+ T cells from blood, taken at baseline. Receptors were obtained from a human donor with classical Hodgkin lymphoma.

This chain uses TRBV9 with TRBJ2-2, with a weak D call TRBD2 (5 bases). The V end lost 0 bases, the J end lost 8 bases, and 14 bases lay between the germline ends. Germline CDR1 reads SGDLS; CDR2 reads YYNGEE. The CDR3 spans 15 residues. CDR3 sequence: CASSVASLGEGELFF. The DNA of the CDR3 is TGTGCCAGCAGCGTAGCTAGCCTGGGTGAGGGGGAGCTGTTTTTT. Full variable domain (remainder filled in from reference TRBV9 and TRBJ2-2): DSGVTQTPKHLITATGQRVTLRCSPRSGDLSVYWYQQSLDQGLQFLIQYYNGEERAKGNILERFSAQQFPDLHSELNLSSLELGDSALYFCASSVASLGEGELFFGEGSRLTVL.

This chain links TRBV25-1 with TRBJ1-1; D is uncertain. V was trimmed by 0 bases and J by 14 bases, leaving 28 bases between them. The CDR3 has 17 amino acids. The germline gives CDR1 MGHDK, CDR2 SYGVNS. The CDR3 DNA is TGTGCCAGCAGTGAATATCCTGATACACGAACGGCTGAGTCCAGGTTCTTT. Translated, it gives CASSEYPDTRTAESRFF. The full variable domain, with the rest looked up from reference TRBV25-1 and TRBJ1-1, is EADIYQTPRYLVIGTGKKITLECSQTMGHDKMYWYQQDPGMELHLIHYSYGVNSTEKGDLSSESTVSRIRTEHFPLTLESARPSHTSQYLCASSEYPDTRTAESRFFGQGTRLTVV.

The V gene is TRBV5-6, the J gene TRBJ2-3; no reliable D call. The CDR3 has 13 residues. Germline V gene sequence: CDR1 SGHDT, CDR2 YYEEEE. V lost 6 bases and J lost 1, with 9 bases in between. The chain's CDR3 is CASTRTGTDTQYF. The CDR3 bases are TGTGCCAGCACCCGTACCGGCACAGATACGCAGTATTTT.